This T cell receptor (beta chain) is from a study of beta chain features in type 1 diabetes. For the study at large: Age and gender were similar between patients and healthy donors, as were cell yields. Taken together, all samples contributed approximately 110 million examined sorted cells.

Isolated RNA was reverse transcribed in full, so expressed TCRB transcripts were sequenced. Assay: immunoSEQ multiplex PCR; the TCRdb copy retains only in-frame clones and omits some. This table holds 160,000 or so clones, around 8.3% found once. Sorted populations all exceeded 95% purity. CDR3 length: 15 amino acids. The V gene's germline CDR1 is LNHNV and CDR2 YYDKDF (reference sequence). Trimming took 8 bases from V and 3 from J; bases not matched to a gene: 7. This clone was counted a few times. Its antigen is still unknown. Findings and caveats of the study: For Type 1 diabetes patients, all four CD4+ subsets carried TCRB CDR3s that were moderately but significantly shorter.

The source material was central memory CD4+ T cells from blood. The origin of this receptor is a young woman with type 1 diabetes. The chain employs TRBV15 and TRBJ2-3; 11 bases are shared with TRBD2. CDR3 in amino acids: CATGNSGRATDTQYF. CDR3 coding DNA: TGTGCCACCGGCAATAGCGGGAGGGCGACAGATACGCAGTATTTT.